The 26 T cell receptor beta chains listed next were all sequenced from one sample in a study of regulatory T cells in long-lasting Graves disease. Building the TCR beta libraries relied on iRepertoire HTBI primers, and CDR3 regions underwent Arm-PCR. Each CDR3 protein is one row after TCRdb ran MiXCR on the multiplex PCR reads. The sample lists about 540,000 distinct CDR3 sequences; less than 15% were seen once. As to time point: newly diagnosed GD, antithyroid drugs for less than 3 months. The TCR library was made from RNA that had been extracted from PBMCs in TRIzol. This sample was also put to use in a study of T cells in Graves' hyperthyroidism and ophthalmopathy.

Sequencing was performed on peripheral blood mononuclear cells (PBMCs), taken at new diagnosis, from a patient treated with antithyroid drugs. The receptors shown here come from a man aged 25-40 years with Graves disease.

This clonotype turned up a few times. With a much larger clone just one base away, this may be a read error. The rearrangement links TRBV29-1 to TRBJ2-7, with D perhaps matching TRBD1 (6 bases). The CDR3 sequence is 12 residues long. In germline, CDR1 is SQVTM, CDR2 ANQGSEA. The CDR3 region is CSVAEGHYGQYF. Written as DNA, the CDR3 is TGCAGCGTTGCCGAGGGACACTACGGGCAGTACTTC.

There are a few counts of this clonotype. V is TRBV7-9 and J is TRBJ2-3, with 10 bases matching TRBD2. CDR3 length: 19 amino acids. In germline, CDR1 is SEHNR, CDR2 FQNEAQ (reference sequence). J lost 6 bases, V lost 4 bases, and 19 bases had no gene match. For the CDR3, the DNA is TGTGCCAGCAGCTCGGTAGTTCGTGGGCTAGCGGGAGAATCGGATACGCAGTATTTT. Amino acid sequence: CASSSVVRGLAGESDTQYF.

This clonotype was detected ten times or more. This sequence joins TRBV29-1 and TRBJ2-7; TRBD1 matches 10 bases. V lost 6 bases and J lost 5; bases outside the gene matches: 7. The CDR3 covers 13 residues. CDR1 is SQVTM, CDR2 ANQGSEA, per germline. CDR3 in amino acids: CSVSRDRGNEQYF. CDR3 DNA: TGCAGCGTGTCCCGGGACAGGGGAAACGAGCAGTACTTC.

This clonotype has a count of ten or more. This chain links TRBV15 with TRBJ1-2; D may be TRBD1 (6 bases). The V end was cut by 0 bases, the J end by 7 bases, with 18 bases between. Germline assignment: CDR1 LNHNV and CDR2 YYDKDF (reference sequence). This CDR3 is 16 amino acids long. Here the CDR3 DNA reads TGTGCCACCAGCAGAGACCGGGGGGCCAGGGCTGGTGGCTACACCTTC. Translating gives CATSRDRGARAGGYTF.

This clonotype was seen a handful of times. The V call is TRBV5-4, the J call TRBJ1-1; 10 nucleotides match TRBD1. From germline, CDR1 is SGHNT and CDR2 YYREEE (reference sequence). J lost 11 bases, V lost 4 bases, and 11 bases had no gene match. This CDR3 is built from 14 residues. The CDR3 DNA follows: TGTGCCAGCAGCCTAGATGCCGGGACAGGGGTGGCTTTCTTT. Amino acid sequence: CASSLDAGTGVAFF.

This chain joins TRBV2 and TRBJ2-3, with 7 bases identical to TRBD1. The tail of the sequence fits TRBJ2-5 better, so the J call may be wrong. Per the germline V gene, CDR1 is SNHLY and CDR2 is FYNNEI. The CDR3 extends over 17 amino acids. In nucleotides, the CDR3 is TGTGCCAGCATCCGGTATTCGGTCCAGGGGGTTGGCGAGACCCAGTACTTC. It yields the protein CASIRYSVQGVGETQYF.

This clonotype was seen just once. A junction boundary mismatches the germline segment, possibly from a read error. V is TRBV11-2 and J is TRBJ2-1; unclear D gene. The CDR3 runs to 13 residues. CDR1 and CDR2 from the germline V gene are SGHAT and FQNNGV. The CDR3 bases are TGTGTCAGCAGCCCGTCTGCTGGCAATGAGCAGTTCTTC. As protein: CVSSPSAGNEQFF.

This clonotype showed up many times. The CDR3: CASQRGGVKRTQYF. The CDR3 coding sequence is TGTGCCAGCCAAAGGGGAGGAGTGAAGAGAACCCAGTACTTC. The chain carries TRBV12-3 or TRBV12-4 and TRBJ2-5; D perhaps matches TRBD2 (6 bases). Trimming took off 8 bases at V and 8 bases at J, with 21 bases between the two ends. The length of the CDR3 is 14 residues.

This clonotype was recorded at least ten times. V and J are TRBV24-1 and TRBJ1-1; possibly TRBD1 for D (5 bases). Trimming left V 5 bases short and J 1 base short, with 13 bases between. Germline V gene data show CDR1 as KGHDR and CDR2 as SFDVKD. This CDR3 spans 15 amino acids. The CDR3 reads CATSGSLGTNTEAFF. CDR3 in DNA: TGTGCCACCAGTGGCTCGCTGGGGACGAACACTGAAGCTTTCTTT.

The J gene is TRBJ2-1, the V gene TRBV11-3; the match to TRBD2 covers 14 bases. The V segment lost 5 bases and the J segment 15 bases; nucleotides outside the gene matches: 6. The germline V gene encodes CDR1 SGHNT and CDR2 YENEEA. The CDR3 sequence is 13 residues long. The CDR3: CASSMGLAGAPFF. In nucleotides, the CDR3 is TGTGCCAGCAGCATGGGACTAGCGGGAGCCCCGTTCTTC.

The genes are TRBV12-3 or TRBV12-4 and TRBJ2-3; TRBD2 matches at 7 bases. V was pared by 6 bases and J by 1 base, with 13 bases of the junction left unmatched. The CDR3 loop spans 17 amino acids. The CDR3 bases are TGTGCCAGCAGCCCGCCCCTGGGACGGGGGGGCACAGATACGCAGTATTTT. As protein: CASSPPLGRGGTDTQYF.

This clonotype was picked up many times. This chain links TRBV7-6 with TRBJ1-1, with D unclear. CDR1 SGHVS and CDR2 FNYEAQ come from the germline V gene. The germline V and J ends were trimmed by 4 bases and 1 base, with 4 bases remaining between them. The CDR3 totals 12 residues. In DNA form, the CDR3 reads TGTGCCAGCAGCTCAACGAACACTGAAGCTTTCTTT. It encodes CASSSTNTEAFF. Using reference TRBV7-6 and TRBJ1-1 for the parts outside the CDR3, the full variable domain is GAGVSQSPRYKVTKRGQDVALRCDPISGHVSLYWYRQALGQGPEFLTYFNYEAQQDKSGLPNDRFSAERPEGSISTLTIQRTEQRDSAMYRCASSSTNTEAFFGQGTRLTVV.

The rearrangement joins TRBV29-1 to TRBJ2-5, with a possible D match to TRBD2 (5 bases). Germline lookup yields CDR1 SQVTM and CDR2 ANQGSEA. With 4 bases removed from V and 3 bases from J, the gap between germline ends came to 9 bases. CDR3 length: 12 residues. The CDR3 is CSVALAEETQYF. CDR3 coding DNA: TGCAGCGTTGCGCTAGCCGAAGAGACCCAGTACTTC.

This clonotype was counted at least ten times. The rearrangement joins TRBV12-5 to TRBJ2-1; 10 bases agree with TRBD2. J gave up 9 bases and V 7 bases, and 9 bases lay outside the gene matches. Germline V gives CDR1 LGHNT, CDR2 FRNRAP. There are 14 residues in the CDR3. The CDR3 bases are TGTGCTAGTGAAAAGCGGGAGGGCCTAATTGAGCAGTTCTTC. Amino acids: CASEKREGLIEQFF.

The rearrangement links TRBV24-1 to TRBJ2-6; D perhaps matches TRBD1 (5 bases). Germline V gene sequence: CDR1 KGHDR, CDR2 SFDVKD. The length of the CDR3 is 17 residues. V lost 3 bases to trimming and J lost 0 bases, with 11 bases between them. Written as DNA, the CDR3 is TGTGCCACCAGTGATACGACAGCCCTCTCTGGGGCCAACGTCCTGACTTTC. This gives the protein CATSDTTALSGANVLTF.

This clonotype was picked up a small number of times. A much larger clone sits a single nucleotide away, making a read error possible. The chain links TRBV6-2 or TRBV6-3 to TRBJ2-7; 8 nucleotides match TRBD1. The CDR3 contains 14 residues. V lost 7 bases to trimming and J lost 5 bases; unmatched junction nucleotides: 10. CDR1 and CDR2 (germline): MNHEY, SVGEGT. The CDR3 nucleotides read TGTGCCAGCATTTCTCATTCAGGGGGCCACGAGCAGTACTTC. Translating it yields CASISHSGGHEQYF.

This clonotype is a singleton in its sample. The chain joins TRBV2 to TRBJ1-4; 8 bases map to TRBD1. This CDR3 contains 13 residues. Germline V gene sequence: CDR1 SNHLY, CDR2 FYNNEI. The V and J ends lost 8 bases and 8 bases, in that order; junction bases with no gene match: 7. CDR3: CASSGGRDEKLFF. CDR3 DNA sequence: TGTGCCAGCTCAGGGGGCCGGGACGAAAAACTGTTTTTT.

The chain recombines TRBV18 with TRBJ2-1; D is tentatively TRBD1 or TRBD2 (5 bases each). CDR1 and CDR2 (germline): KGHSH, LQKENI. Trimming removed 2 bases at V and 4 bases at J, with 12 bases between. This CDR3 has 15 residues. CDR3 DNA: TGTGCCAGCTCACCAATTCGGGACCGGTACAATGAGCAGTTCTTC. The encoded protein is CASSPIRDRYNEQFF.

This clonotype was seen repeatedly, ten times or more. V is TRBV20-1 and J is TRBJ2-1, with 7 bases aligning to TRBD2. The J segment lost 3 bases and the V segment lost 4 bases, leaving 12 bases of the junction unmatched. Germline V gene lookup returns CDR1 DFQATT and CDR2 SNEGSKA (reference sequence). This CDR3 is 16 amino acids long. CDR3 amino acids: CSAILLLAEIYNEQFF. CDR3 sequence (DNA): TGCAGTGCTATTTTGCTTCTAGCGGAGATCTACAATGAGCAGTTCTTC.

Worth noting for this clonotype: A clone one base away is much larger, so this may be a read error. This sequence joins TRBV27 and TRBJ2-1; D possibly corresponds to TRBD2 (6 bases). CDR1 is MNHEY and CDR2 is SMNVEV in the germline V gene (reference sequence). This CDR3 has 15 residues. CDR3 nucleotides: TGTGCCAGCAGTTTACACGGAGGGGCCTACAATGAGCAGCTCTTC. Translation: CASSLHGGAYNEQLF.

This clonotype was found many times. The CDR3 DNA reads TGTGCCAGCAGCCCCGAGATAGTACAAGAGACCCAGTACTTC. Translated, it gives CASSPEIVQETQYF. The chain uses TRBV11-2 and TRBJ2-5; D not certain. V shed 5 bases and J shed 2 bases, with 12 bases lying between them. The CDR3 contains 14 residues. CDR1 is SGHAT and CDR2 is FQNNGV in the germline V gene.

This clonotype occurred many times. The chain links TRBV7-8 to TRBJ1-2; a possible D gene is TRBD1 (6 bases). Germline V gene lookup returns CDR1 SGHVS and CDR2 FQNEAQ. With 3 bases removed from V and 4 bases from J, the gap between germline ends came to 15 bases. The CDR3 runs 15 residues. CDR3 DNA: TGTGCCAGCAGCTTTTCGACAGGTCTCTCCTATGGCTACACCTTC. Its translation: CASSFSTGLSYGYTF. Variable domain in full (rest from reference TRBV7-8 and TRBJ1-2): GAGVSQSPRYKVAKRGQDVALRCDPISGHVSLFWYQQALGQGPEFLTYFQNEAQLDKSGLPSDRFFAERPEGSVSTLKIQRTQQEDSAVYLCASSFSTGLSYGYTFGSGTRLTVV.

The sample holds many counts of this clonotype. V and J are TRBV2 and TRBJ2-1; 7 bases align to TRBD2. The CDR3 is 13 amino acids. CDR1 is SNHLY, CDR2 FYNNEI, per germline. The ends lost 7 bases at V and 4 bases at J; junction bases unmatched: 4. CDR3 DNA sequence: TGTGCCAGCATAGCGGGTCAGTACAATGAGCAGTTCTTC. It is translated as CASIAGQYNEQFF.

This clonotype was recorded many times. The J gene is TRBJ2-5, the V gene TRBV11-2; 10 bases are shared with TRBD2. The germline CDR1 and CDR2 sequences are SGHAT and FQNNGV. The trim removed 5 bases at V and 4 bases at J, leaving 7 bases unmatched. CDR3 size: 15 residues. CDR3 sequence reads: CASSTGLAEGETQYF. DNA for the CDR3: TGTGCCAGCAGCACCGGACTAGCGGAAGGAGAGACCCAGTACTTC. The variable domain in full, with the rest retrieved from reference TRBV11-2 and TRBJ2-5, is EAGVAQSPRYKIIEKRQSVAFWCNPISGHATLYWYQQILGQGPKLLIQFQNNGVVDDSQLPKDRFSAERLKGVDSTLKIQPAKLEDSAVYLCASSTGLAEGETQYFGPGTRLLVL.

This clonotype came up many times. CDR3 residues: CASSERSNPLGTFF. Here the CDR3 DNA reads TGTGCCAGCAGTGAAAGGAGTAACCCCCTGGGAACTTTCTTT. V is TRBV2 and J is TRBJ1-1; D is uncertain. The germline gives CDR1 SNHLY, CDR2 FYNNEI. This CDR3 comprises 14 residues. V lost 2 bases and J lost 12, with 19 bases in between.

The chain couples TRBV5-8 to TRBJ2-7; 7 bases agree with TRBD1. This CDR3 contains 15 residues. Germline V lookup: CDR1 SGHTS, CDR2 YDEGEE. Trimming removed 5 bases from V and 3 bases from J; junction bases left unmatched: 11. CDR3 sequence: CASRLAQGIVYEQYF. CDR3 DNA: TGTGCCAGCAGACTCGCACAGGGGATCGTCTACGAGCAGTACTTC.